The 25 T cell receptor beta chains below come from one sample, sequenced in a study of blood T cell repertoires in COVID-19. Sequencing was performed with immunoSEQ multiplex PCR; in TCRdb, only in-frame clones are kept and a portion is missing. Among roughly 150,000 clones listed, around nine tenths were seen once. Sequenced material: peripheral blood. Receptors were obtained from a woman aged 70 to 79 with COVID-19, enrolled during active disease.

This clone was detected only once. V gene TRBV29-1 combines with J gene TRBJ2-7; TRBD1 aligns across 8 bases. Germline V gene data show CDR1 as SQVTM and CDR2 as ANQGSEA. Trimming cost V 6 bases and J 7 bases; bases outside gene matches: 11. The CDR3 sequence is 13 residues long. The CDR3 DNA is TGCAGCGTGGACGTCGGACAGGGTCGGGAGCAGTACTTC. This encodes CSVDVGQGREQYF.

The chain combines TRBV25-1 with TRBJ1-4; D uncertain. Germline-derived CDR1 and CDR2 are MGHDK and SYGVNS. This CDR3 is 17 amino acids long. Trimming pared 4 bases from V and 7 bases from J, leaving 22 bases between. CDR3 in amino acids: CASSGYYGGINPEKLFF. For the CDR3, the DNA is TGTGCCAGCAGTGGGTACTACGGAGGGATCAATCCTGAAAAACTGTTTTTT.

This clone showed up just a few times. The chain is built from TRBV30 and TRBJ1-5; D might be TRBD1 (6 bases). Between the trimmed V and J ends, which lost 5 bases and 4 bases, there was a span of 12 bases. The CDR3 runs 13 residues. Germline V CDR1 and CDR2: GTSNPN, SVGIG (reference sequence). Here the CDR3 reads CAWDTTGNQPQHF. The CDR3 DNA follows: TGTGCCTGGGATACTACAGGGAATCAGCCCCAGCATTTT.

V gene TRBV24-1 combines with J gene TRBJ2-2; D might be TRBD1 (6 bases). V shed 0 bases and J shed 5 bases, with 12 bases lying between them. Looked up from germline, CDR1 is KGHDR and CDR2 is SFDVKD. There are 16 residues in the CDR3. CDR3 residues: CATSDLSMGATGELFF. The CDR3 bases are TGTGCCACCAGTGATTTGTCCATGGGGGCAACCGGGGAGCTGTTTTTT.

This chain links TRBV11-2 with TRBJ2-1; 8 nucleotides agree with TRBD2. The CDR3 sequence is 15 residues long. CDR1 SGHAT and CDR2 FQNNGV come from the germline V gene. The V gene end was trimmed by 3 bases and the J gene end by 6 bases; junction bases not matched to a gene: 7. The CDR3: CASSFRGGKVNEQFF. CDR3 nucleotide sequence: TGTGCCAGCAGCTTTCGGGGGGGCAAGGTCAATGAGCAGTTCTTC.

V usage is TRBV5-4 and J usage is TRBJ1-5; unclear D gene. CDR1 is SGHNT and CDR2 is YYREEE in the germline V gene (reference sequence). This CDR3 contains 17 residues. Trimming cost V 5 bases and J 2 bases, with 20 bases left between them. CDR3 in amino acids: CASRFYRLWRCNQPQHF. The DNA for the CDR3 is TGTGCCAGCAGGTTTTACCGTCTTTGGAGGTGCAATCAGCCCCAGCATTTT.

This chain connects TRBV18 to TRBJ1-2; D is possibly TRBD1 (5 bases). The germline CDR1 and CDR2 sequences are KGHSH and LQKENI. Trimming removed 3 bases from V and 4 bases from J, with 15 bases in between. This CDR3 has 15 residues. The chain's CDR3 is CASSPPGPRGYGYTF. The CDR3 region has the DNA TGTGCCAGCTCACCCCCGGGACCGCGGGGCTATGGCTACACCTTC.

This chain uses TRBV5-1 with TRBJ1-2; 9 bases fit TRBD1. The junction had 16 bases not matched to a gene; V was cut back by 3 bases and J by 7 bases. Per the germline V gene, CDR1 is SGHRS and CDR2 is YFSETQ. This CDR3 is built from 17 residues. The CDR3 DNA reads as TGCGCCAGCAGCTCAGACGCCCTAGGACAGGGGACACGTGGCTACACCTTC. This encodes CASSSDALGQGTRGYTF.

The table lists this clone with a few counts. The genes are TRBV10-1 and TRBJ2-7; 12 bases align to TRBD1. Trimming cost V 2 bases and J 6 bases; bases outside gene matches: 5. CDR3 length: 15 amino acids. Germline values: CDR1 WNHNN, CDR2 SYGVQD (reference sequence). CDR3 nucleotide sequence: TGCGCCAGCAGTGAGCGTCGGGACAGGGGGCTCGAGCAGTACTTC. Amino acid sequence: CASSERRDRGLEQYF.

The gene calls are TRBV18 and TRBJ2-1; D is unresolved. The CDR3 spans 13 residues. Germline V gene data show CDR1 as KGHSH and CDR2 as LQKENI. The ends were cut back, 8 bases at V and 5 bases at J, with 13 bases in the middle. The CDR3 nucleotides read TGTGCCAGCGCTTCACGGCAGGACAATGAGCAGTTCTTC. It translates to CASASRQDNEQFF.

This sequence joins TRBV6-2 or TRBV6-3 and TRBJ2-3, with D maybe TRBD2 (6 bases). There are 15 residues in the CDR3. Trimming left V 2 bases short and J 0 bases short, with 9 bases between. CDR1 and CDR2 from the germline V gene are MNHEY and SVGEGT. CDR3 in DNA: TGTGCCAGCAGTTACGCGGGGTCTAGCACAGATACGCAGTATTTT. It specifies CASSYAGSSTDTQYF.

J is TRBJ1-6 and V is TRBV3-1 (or the pseudogene TRBV3-2), with no clear D. Trimming shortened V by 0 bases and J by 10 bases, and 10 bases separated the two germline ends. Germline CDR1 and CDR2: LGHDT and YNNKEL (reference sequence). This CDR3 spans 14 amino acids. CDR3 protein: CASSQDSGESPLHF. CDR3 DNA: TGTGCCAGCAGCCAAGATTCGGGAGAATCACCCCTCCACTTT.

The V and J genes are TRBV28 and TRBJ1-6; D is possibly TRBD1 (5 bases). The germline V and J ends were trimmed by 6 bases and 7 bases, with 16 bases remaining between them. Germline CDR1 and CDR2: MDHEN and SYDVKM. The CDR3 has 15 residues. The chain's CDR3 is CASRSDARVNSPLHF. CDR3 coding DNA: TGTGCCAGCAGATCCGATGCCAGGGTAAATTCACCCCTCCACTTT.

The V call is TRBV23-1, the J call TRBJ1-2; D remains ambiguous. TRBV23-1 is an ORF for which the function is uncertain. CDR3 length equals 13 residues. V was cut by 11 bases and J by 4 bases, with 17 bases left in between. In DNA, the CDR3 is TGCGCCGGGCCAGGCCATTACCTCTATGGCTACACCTTC. Translating it yields CAGPGHYLYGYTF.

The chain employs TRBV5-8 and TRBJ2-5; possible D gene TRBD2, 6 bases. The V and J ends lost 4 bases and 7 bases respectively, with 17 bases between them. The CDR3 is 14 amino acids. Looked up from germline, CDR1 is SGHTS and CDR2 is YDEGEE. The CDR3 spells CASSTGTGWGTQYF. The CDR3 bases are TGTGCCAGCAGCACCGGGACTGGGTGGGGGACCCAGTACTTC.

The chain has TRBV5-1 and TRBJ2-7; D not certain. CDR3 length equals 13 residues. CDR1 is SGHRS, CDR2 YFSETQ, per germline. The V end was cut by 0 bases, the J end by 2 bases, with 6 bases between. CDR3 residues: CASSLAGPYEQYF. As DNA, the CDR3 is TGCGCCAGCAGCTTGGCCGGTCCCTACGAGCAGTACTTC.

Points on this clone: One end of the junction does not line up with germline, which may come from a read error. This sequence joins TRBV7-7 and TRBJ2-3; weak D call: TRBD2 (5 bases). The CDR3 runs to 14 residues. The germline V gene encodes CDR1 SSHAT and CDR2 FNYEAQ (reference sequence). The CDR3 here is CASSLSGGGDTQYF. DNA for the CDR3: TGTGCTAGCAGCTTATCCGGAGGAGGAGATACGCAGTATTTT.

This clone was seen once. As DNA, the CDR3 is TGTGCCAGCAGCCTCCTGGTACCGAGGACTAATGAAAAACTGTTTTTT. Protein product: CASSLLVPRTNEKLFF. The genes are TRBV5-6 and TRBJ1-4; D gene uncertain. Trimming pared 4 bases from V and 2 bases from J, leaving 15 bases between. This CDR3 contains 16 residues. Looked up from germline, CDR1 is SGHDT and CDR2 is YYEEEE.

This chain uses TRBV4-1 with TRBJ1-4; 8 bases agree with TRBD1. In germline, CDR1 is MGHRA, CDR2 YSYEKL. V was clipped by 0 bases and J by 4 bases; unmatched bases: 7. CDR3 length equals 17 residues. The CDR3 loop is CASSQEGRGRGNEKLFF. The CDR3 bases are TGCGCCAGCAGCCAAGAGGGCAGGGGGCGCGGTAATGAAAAACTGTTTTTT.

The gene calls are TRBV7-9 and TRBJ2-7, with 7 bases fitting TRBD1. This CDR3 region has 14 residues. Germline CDR1 and CDR2: SEHNR and FQNEAQ (reference sequence). The trim removed 4 bases at V and 2 bases at J, leaving 5 bases unmatched. The CDR3 loop reads CASSSPGTAYEQYF. CDR3 sequence (DNA): TGTGCCAGCAGCTCTCCCGGGACAGCCTACGAGCAGTACTTC.

This sequence joins TRBV12-5 and TRBJ1-1; 8 nucleotides agree with TRBD1. This CDR3 contains 17 residues. CDR1 LGHNT and CDR2 FRNRAP come from the germline V gene. V was pared by 6 bases and J by 0 bases, with 12 bases of the junction left unmatched. The CDR3 DNA reads TGTGCTAGTGGCCGAGGACAGGGTCAATCAGTGAACACTGAAGCTTTCTTT. Protein product: CASGRGQGQSVNTEAFF.

This clone was seen only a few times. This chain connects TRBV21-1 to TRBJ1-4; TRBD1, as called in the table, went unchecked against the DNA. TRBV21-1 is deemed a pseudogene. The CDR3 is 24 residues long. The CDR3 reads CASSKKFPFPVLLIWCKTNEKLFF. The DNA for the CDR3 is TGTGCCAGCAGCAAAAAATTCCCCTTCCCAGTTCTCTTGATTTGGTGTAAGACTAATGAAAAACTGTTTTTT.

The chain recombines TRBV24-1 with TRBJ2-5, with D possibly TRBD1 on 6 matching bases. The ends were cut back, 0 bases at V and 1 base at J, with 8 bases in the middle. The germline V gene encodes CDR1 KGHDR and CDR2 SFDVKD. This CDR3 contains 15 residues. The CDR3: CATSDLTGSQETQYF. The CDR3 bases are TGTGCCACCAGTGATTTGACAGGGTCCCAAGAGACCCAGTACTTC.

This chain links TRBV18 with TRBJ1-2; D unclear. CDR1 is KGHSH, CDR2 LQKENI, per germline. The CDR3 runs to 17 residues. V was pared by 3 bases and J by 7 bases, with 24 bases between. CDR3 coding DNA: TGTGCCAGCTCACCTACCCTCATTTACAGCGGGCGCTTTGGCTACACCTTC. This codes for CASSPTLIYSGRFGYTF.

The chain employs TRBV3-1 (or the pseudogene TRBV3-2) and TRBJ1-6; 10 bases map to TRBD1. CDR1 LGHDT and CDR2 YNNKEL come from the germline V gene (reference sequence). The CDR3 runs to 17 residues. Losses at the gene ends were 0 bases for V and 7 bases for J; bases not matched to a gene: 6. The CDR3 loop reads CASSQDGGTGANSPLHF. CDR3 DNA: TGTGCCAGCAGCCAAGACGGAGGGACAGGGGCGAATTCACCCCTCCACTTT.